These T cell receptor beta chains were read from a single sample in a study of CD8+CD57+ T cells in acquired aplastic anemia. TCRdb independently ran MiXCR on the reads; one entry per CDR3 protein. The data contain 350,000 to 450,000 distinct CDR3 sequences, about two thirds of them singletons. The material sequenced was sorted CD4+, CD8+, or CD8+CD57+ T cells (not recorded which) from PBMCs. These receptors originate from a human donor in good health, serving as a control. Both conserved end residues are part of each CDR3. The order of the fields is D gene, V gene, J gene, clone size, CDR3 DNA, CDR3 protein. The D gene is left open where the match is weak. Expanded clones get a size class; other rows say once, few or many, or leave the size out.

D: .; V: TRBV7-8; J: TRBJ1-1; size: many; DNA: TGTGCCAGCAGCCATCAGTCCCGGATCGCTGAAGCTTTCTTT; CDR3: CASSHQSRIAEAFF
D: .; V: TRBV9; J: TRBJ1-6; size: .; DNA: TGTGCCAGCAGCGTAAGGGGCGGCGCGGGCAATTCACCCCTCCACTTT; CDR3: CASSVRGGAGNSPLHF
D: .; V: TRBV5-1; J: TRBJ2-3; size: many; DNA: TGCGCCAGCAGCTTCAGTCCGGGGGTTCGAGATACGCAGTATTTT; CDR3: CASSFSPGVRDTQYF
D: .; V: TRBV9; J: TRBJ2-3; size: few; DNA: TGTGCCAGCTCACCTGCAGGGGAGATTCGGGATACGCAGTATTTT; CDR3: CASSPAGEIRDTQYF
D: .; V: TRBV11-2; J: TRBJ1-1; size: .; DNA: TGTGCCAGCAGCTTGCGGGAGGGTGAAGCTTTCTTT; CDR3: CASSLREGEAFF
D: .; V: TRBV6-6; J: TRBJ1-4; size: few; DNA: TGTGCCAGCAGTACATACTCGGGAGCAACTAATGAAAAACTGTTTTTT; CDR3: CASSTYSGATNEKLFF
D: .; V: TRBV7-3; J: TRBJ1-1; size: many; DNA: TGTGCCAGCAGTTCGGGCGACAGGTACACTGAAGCTTTCTTT; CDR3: CASSSGDRYTEAFF
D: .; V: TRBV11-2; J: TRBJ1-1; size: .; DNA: TGCGCCAGCAGCCGACTAGCGGGGGACACTGAAGCTTTCTTT; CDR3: CASSRLAGDTEAFF
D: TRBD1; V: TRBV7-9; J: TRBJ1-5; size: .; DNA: TGTGCCAGCAGCCCCGGGACAGGGGCGGCTACACATTCGTTT; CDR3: CASSPGTGAATHSF
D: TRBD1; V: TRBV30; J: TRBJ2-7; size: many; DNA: TGTGCCTGGAGTTTATCGACAGGGAGTCCCTACGAGCAGTACTTC; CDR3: CAWSLSTGSPYEQYF
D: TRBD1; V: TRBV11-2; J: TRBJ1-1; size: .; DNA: TGTGCCAGCAGCTGCGGGGCACAGGGGGGTGAAGCTTTCTTT; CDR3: CASSCGAQGGEAFF
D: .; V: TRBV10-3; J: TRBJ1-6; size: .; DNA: TGTGCCATCAGTGGTTATGATTCACCCCCCGACTTT; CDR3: CAISGYDSPPDF
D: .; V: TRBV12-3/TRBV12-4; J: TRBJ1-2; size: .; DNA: TGTGCCAGCAGTTTTGTGGCGGGTTTCTATGGCTACACCTTC; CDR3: CASSFVAGFYGYTF
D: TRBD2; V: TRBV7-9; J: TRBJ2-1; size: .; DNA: TGTGCCAGCACCACTAGCGGGGGTCGCAATGAGCAGTTCTTC; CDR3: CASTTSGGRNEQFF
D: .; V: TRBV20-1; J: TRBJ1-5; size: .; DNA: TGCAGCGCTATCGGGAGCTCCGATGAGCCCCAGCATTTT; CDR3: CSAIGSSDEPQHF
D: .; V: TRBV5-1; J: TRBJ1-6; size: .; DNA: TGCGCCAGCAGCTTCGGGGCGGGGTCTGGTTCACCCCTCCACTTT; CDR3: CASSFGAGSGSPLHF
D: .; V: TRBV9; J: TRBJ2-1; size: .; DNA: TGTGCCAGCAGCCGTAGACAGCGGTACACGGAAGCTTTC; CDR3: CASSRRQRYTEAF
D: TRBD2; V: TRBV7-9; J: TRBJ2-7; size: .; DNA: TGTGCCAGCACCACTAGCGGGGAACCTCGTTTCAACTTC; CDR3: CASTTSGEPRFNF
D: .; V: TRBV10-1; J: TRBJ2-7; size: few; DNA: TGCGCCAACCAACAGGGAGTCACCGAGCAGTACTTC; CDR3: CANQQGVTEQYF
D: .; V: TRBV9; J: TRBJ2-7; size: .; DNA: TGTGCCAGCAGCGCCCTGACAGAGCGCGAGCAGTACTTC; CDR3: CASSALTEREQYF
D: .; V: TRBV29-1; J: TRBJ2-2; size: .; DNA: TGCAGCGTTGAAGACCCTCTCGGCGCTCGCACCGGGGAGCTGTTTTTT; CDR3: CSVEDPLGARTGELFF
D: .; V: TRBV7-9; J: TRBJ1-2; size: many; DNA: TGTGCCAGCAATGAGCAGGGCTATGGCTACACCTTC; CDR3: CASNEQGYGYTF
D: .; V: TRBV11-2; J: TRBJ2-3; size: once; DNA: TGTGCCACCAGCCCCGATACCGGGGAGCCCACAGATACGCAGTATTTT; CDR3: CATSPDTGEPTDTQYF
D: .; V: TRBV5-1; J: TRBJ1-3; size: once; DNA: TGCGCCAGCAGCTTGGTTGTTCGAAACACCATATATTTT; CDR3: CASSLVVRNTIYF
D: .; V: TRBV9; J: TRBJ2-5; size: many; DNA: TGTGCCAGCAGCGTAACTGAGATCCACCAAGAGACCCAGTACTTC; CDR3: CASSVTEIHQETQYF
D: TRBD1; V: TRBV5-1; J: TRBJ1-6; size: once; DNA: TGCGCCAGCAGCTACGGGACAGGGAAGGATTCACCCCTCCACTTT; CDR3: CASSYGTGKDSPLHF
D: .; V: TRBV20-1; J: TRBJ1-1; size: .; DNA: TGCAGTGCTACCAAATACACGGACACTAAAGCTTTCTTT; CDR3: CSATKYTDTKAFF
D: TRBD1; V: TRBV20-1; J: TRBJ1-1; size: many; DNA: TGCAGTGCTAGAGCCCCGACAGGGGGCAAGGAGGCTTTCTTT; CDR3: CSARAPTGGKEAFF
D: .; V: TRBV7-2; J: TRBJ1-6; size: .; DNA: TGTGCCAGCAGCCACCTCCCTCCGGGGACACGGTCAGCGCCCCACTTT; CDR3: CASSHLPPGTRSAPHF
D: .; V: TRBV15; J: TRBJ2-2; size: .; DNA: TGTGCCACCAGCAGAGGGTCGAGTAACACCGGGGAGCTGTTTTTT; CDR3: CATSRGSSNTGELFF
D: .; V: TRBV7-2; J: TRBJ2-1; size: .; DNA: TGTGCCAGCAGCGTTACTACAGACAGTGAGCAGTTCTTT; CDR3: CASSVTTDSEQFF
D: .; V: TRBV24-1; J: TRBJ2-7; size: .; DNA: TGTGCCACCAGTGCCGGCCCCGGGCAGGGGTCTTCCTACGAGCAGTACTTC; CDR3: CATSAGPGQGSSYEQYF
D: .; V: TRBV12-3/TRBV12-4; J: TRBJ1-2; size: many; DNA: TGTGCCAGCAGTTTTCGAGGAAGCTTAGCTAACTATGGCTACACCTTC; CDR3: CASSFRGSLANYGYTF
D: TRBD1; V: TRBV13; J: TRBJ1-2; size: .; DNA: TGTGCCAGCAGACGGGGCCGGGGACAGGTGGACCGAAGGGGCTACACCTTC; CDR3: CASRRGRGQVDRRGYTF
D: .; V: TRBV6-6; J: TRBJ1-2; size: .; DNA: TGTGCCAGCAGTTACTCCGGGGCCGTCTATGGCTACACCTTC; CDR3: CASSYSGAVYGYTF
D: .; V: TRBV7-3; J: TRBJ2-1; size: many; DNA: TGTGCCTGCAGCCTCCGGGAAAACCCCTACAATGAGCAGTTCTTC; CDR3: CACSLRENPYNEQFF
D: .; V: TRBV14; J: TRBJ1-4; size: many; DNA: TGTGCCAGCAGCCAAGGTGTGACAGTAGGCGAAAAACTGTTTTTT; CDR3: CASSQGVTVGEKLFF
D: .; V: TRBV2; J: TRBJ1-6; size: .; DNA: TGTGCCAGCAGTAGCCAACAGGGCCCGCGGTCACCCCTCCACTTT; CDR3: CASSSQQGPRSPLHF
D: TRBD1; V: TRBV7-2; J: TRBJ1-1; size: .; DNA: TGTGCCAGCACAGGGGGCACAGATACGCAGTACTTTGAAGCTTTCTTT; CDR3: CASTGGTDTQYFEAFF
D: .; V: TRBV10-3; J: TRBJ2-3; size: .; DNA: TGTGCCATCAGTGACTCGAGTAGTGGTGGTGATACGCAGTATTTT; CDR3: CAISDSSSGGDTQYF